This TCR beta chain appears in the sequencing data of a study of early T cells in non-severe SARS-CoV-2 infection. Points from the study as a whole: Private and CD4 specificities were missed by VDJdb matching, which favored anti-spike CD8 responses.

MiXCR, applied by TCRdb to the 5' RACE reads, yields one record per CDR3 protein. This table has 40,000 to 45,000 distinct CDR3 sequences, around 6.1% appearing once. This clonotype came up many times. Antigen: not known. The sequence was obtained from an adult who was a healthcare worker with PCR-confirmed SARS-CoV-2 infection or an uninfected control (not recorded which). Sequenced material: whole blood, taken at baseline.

CDR3 coding DNA: TGTGCCAGCAGCCCTACGACAGACCTTGTCACTGAAGCTTTCTTT. This codes for CASSPTTDLVTEAFF. V and J are TRBV9 and TRBJ1-1, with D tentatively TRBD1 (5 bases). V shed 4 bases and J shed 4 bases, with 17 bases lying between them. The CDR3 length is 15 residues. The germline gives CDR1 SGDLS, CDR2 YYNGEE.